A selection of T cell receptor beta chains follows, all from one sample in a study of CD8 T cells in Susac syndrome. One entry per CDR3 protein, called by TCRdb with MiXCR from the immunoSEQ multiplex PCR reads. The data contain approximately 76,000 distinct CDR3 sequences, about 94% of them singletons. Sample: CD8+ T cells from PBMCs. The receptors were gathered from a human donor with multiple sclerosis. The CDR3 runs from the conserved cysteine through the conserved F or W. The D gene is left open where the match is weak. Not every row has a clone size; where given, it reads once, few, many or a size class.

cdr3_nt cdr3_aa d_call j_call v_call clone_size
TGTGCCAGCAGTACCGGGGGGACAGGCACAGATACGCAGTATTTT CASSTGGTGTDTQYF . TRBJ2-3 TRBV3-1 .
TGTGCCAGCAGCCCCACGGTAGCGGGTCCTGCCAAAAACATTCAGTACTTC CASSPTVAGPAKNIQYF TRBD2 TRBJ2-4 TRBV5-4 .
TGTGCCAGCAGCTTAGGAAGGGGCGGGTATGAGCAGTTCTTC CASSLGRGGYEQFF . TRBJ2-1 TRBV7-2 .
TGCGCCAGCAGCCAAAGGCAAATGAACACTGAAGCTTTCTTT CASSQRQMNTEAFF . TRBJ1-1 TRBV4-1 few
TGTGCCAGCAGTTTATCTTCCAATCAGCCCCAGCATTTT CASSLSSNQPQHF . TRBJ1-5 TRBV27 few
TGTGCCAGTCGGACAGGGTATAACACTGAAGCTTTCTTT CASRTGYNTEAFF TRBD1 TRBJ1-1 TRBV19 .
TGTGCCAGCAGCCGTGGGGCTAACACTGAAGCTTTCTTT CASSRGANTEAFF . TRBJ1-1 TRBV7-6 .
TGTGCCAGCAGCCCAATAGCCGGTATCAGGTCCTACGAGCAGTACTTC CASSPIAGIRSYEQYF . TRBJ2-7 TRBV7-9 .
TGTGCCACCGTTGGGACAGGATACGAGCAGTACTTC CATVGTGYEQYF TRBD1 TRBJ2-7 TRBV6-2/TRBV6-3 .
TGTGCCAGCAGAATGGGACAGGGGCTTGACGAGCAGTACTTC CASRMGQGLDEQYF TRBD1 TRBJ2-7 TRBV2 .
TGCGCCAGCAGCATGCAAGGGGACCCCACCGGGGAGCTGTTTTTT CASSMQGDPTGELFF . TRBJ2-2 TRBV4-1 .
TGTGCCAGCAGTTACCCCCTAAATCCCTTGGCAGGGAAACCCTATAATGAGCAGTTCTTC CASSYPLNPLAGKPYNEQFF . TRBJ2-1 TRBV6-5 .
TGTGCCAGCAGATCTCTTAGCGGGAGCTATGAGACCCAGTACTTC CASRSLSGSYETQYF TRBD2 TRBJ2-5 TRBV7-2 .
TGTGCCAGTAGTGCTAGGACCTCCACCGGGGAGCTGTTTTTT CASSARTSTGELFF . TRBJ2-2 TRBV19 .
TGTGCCAGCAGTGAGTCGGCGTACCCCTCCTACGAGCAGTACTTC CASSESAYPSYEQYF . TRBJ2-7 TRBV2 .
TGTGCCAGCAGGATGACAGGTAGCTCTGGAAACACCATATATTTT CASRMTGSSGNTIYF . TRBJ1-3 TRBV27 .
TGTGCCAGCAGTCCCCCGATGGCAGGGGGGGACGGGGAGCTGTTTTTT CASSPPMAGGDGELFF . TRBJ2-2 TRBV12-3/TRBV12-4 .
TGTGCCAGCAGCTTGTTTGAGTCGAGTCTCTCCTACAATGAGCAGTTCTTC CASSLFESSLSYNEQFF . TRBJ2-1 TRBV7-2 .
TGTGCCAGCAGCCGCCGGGACAGGGGGTACGAGCAGTACTTC CASSRRDRGYEQYF TRBD1 TRBJ2-7 TRBV7-9 .
TGTGCCAGCAGTTTCGTCCTCCCAGGGGCCAAAAACATTCAGTACTTC CASSFVLPGAKNIQYF . TRBJ2-4 TRBV12-3/TRBV12-4 .
TGTGCCAGCAGTTTATTGGCGGGAGGGCCAGATACGCAGTATTTT CASSLLAGGPDTQYF TRBD2 TRBJ2-3 TRBV27 .
TGTGCCAGCAGGGCGAATGAGCAGTTCTTC CASRANEQFF . TRBJ2-1 TRBV6-6 .
TGTGCCAGCAGTTTAGCGGGGGAACACAATGAGCAGTTCTTC CASSLAGEHNEQFF . TRBJ2-1 TRBV12-3/TRBV12-4 .
TGTGCCAGTAGTATAGCCCACTCCTACGAGCAGTACTTC CASSIAHSYEQYF . TRBJ2-7 TRBV19 .
TGTGCCAGCAGTTTGTTGGCTAGCGGGAGGAATGAGCAGTTCTTC CASSLLASGRNEQFF TRBD2 TRBJ2-1 TRBV27 .
TGTGCCACCAGTGACCACTCCCGGGACAGGGGGCAGTACTTC CATSDHSRDRGQYF TRBD1 TRBJ2-7 TRBV24-1 .
TGTGCCAGCAGTTTAGAAGGAACCGCCTACGAGCAGTACTTC CASSLEGTAYEQYF . TRBJ2-7 TRBV27 .
TGTGCCACCCGAGGGGTCCGCGAGACCCAGTACTTC CATRGVRETQYF . TRBJ2-5 TRBV15 .
TGTGCCAGCAGTCCCGGACTAGCGGGTCCCTACGAGCAGTACTTC CASSPGLAGPYEQYF TRBD2 TRBJ2-7 TRBV27 .
TGTGCCAGCAGTGATCCGGGGGTTGGGACCACTGAAGCTTTCTTT CASSDPGVGTTEAFF . TRBJ1-1 TRBV6-1 .
TGCAGCGTTGAACTAGCGGGAGCCTACGAGCAGTACTTC CSVELAGAYEQYF TRBD2 TRBJ2-7 TRBV29-1 .
TGTGCCAGCAGTTTAGGGGAAGCCTACGAGCAGTACTTC CASSLGEAYEQYF . TRBJ2-7 TRBV12-3/TRBV12-4 .
TGTGCCAGCAGCCAAGTGCGGGGCGGCTACACCTTC CASSQVRGGYTF . TRBJ1-2 TRBV14 .
TGTGCCAGCAGCTTAGCAGGAGGGCAAGAGACCCAGTACTTC CASSLAGGQETQYF . TRBJ2-5 TRBV7-9 .
TGTGCCAGCAGCCCCCCCTCCTACGAGCAGTACTTC CASSPPSYEQYF . TRBJ2-7 TRBV7-2 .
TGTGCCAGCGCAACAGGGAACACTGAAGCTTTCTTT CASATGNTEAFF . TRBJ1-1 TRBV3-1 .
TGTGCCAGCACCTGGGACTCAAGGGGCACTGAAGCTTTCTTT CASTWDSRGTEAFF . TRBJ1-1 TRBV11-2 .
TGTGCCAGCAGCGCCCGAGGGACTAGCGAGGTCTTAGCCAAAAACATTCAGTACTTC CASSARGTSEVLAKNIQYF TRBD2 TRBJ2-4 TRBV7-9 .
TGTGCCAGCTCAAGGGGCCTGGGAGAAGCTTTCTTT CASSRGLGEAFF . TRBJ1-1 TRBV6-5 .
TGCGCCAGCAGCCAAGGGGAGCGCTCGAATGAAAAACTGTTTTTT CASSQGERSNEKLFF . TRBJ1-4 TRBV4-3 .
TGTGCCAGCAGTCCAACAGGGAGAGGTGAGCAGTTCTTC CASSPTGRGEQFF . TRBJ2-1 TRBV12-3/TRBV12-4 .
TGTGCCAGCAGCTGGGGGGGCACCGGGGAGCTGTTTTTT CASSWGGTGELFF TRBD2 TRBJ2-2 TRBV7-9 .
TGCGCCAGCAGCCACATAGGAGCTAACTATGGCTACACCTTC CASSHIGANYGYTF . TRBJ1-2 TRBV4-1 .
TGTGCCAGGGGAGGAGATGCTAGCACAGATACGCAGTATTTT CARGGDASTDTQYF . TRBJ2-3 TRBV7-9 .
TGCAGCCCACGGGGACCTCCCGTTCTGGAGCAGTACTTC CSPRGPPVLEQYF . TRBJ2-7 TRBV29-1 once
TGTGCCAGCAGCCATGGACAGGGGCACGTCTACGAGCAGTACTTC CASSHGQGHVYEQYF TRBD1 TRBJ2-7 TRBV5-4 .